Reported below is one T cell receptor beta chain. Its antigen is unidentified. Healthy donors had no documented immune events, such as infections, while sampled. Trimming shortened V by 4 bases and J by 1 base, and 19 bases separated the two germline ends. The germline gives CDR1 SEHNR, CDR2 FQNEAQ (reference sequence). This CDR3 spans 17 amino acids. The data were produced by immunoSEQ multiplex PCR, yet TCRdb's version contains in-frame clones alone and is incomplete. The sample contains 100,000 to 150,000 clones, about four fifths of which appear only once. These data are taken from a study of identifying expanded T cells in peripheral blood. Study-level results: Roughly two-week clone count variance significantly increased as total template count grew.

The rearrangement uses TRBV7-9 and TRBJ1-1; possible D gene TRBD1, 5 bases. This TCR was recovered from a person aged 18 to 75 in good health. The source material was blood. The CDR3 bases are TGTGCCAGCAGCTCGAGATCGGGACCCGGAGGGAACACTGAAGCTTTCTTT. It specifies CASSSRSGPGGNTEAFF.